What follows is one T cell receptor (beta chain) and its context. Its matching antigen is unknown. Other DNA variants within this sample encode the same CDR3. The data belong to a study of shared clonotypes between healthy human individuals. Study overall: CD4 naive cells filled three plates per donor, CD4 memory three, CD8 naive two and CD8 memory one. Findings of the study overall: Memory subsets generally showed smaller estimated richness than naive subsets did.

Genomic DNA from each subset was divided evenly over several immunoSEQ plates. Clones were sequenced by immunoSEQ multiplex PCR, and TCRdb holds only the in-frame ones, with some missing. Seen here are over a million clones, approximately 98.5% observed once, and the top ten hold 0.36%. Germline V gene sequence: CDR1 SGHRS, CDR2 YFSETQ. Trimming shortened V by 0 bases and J by 5 bases, and 12 bases separated the two germline ends. The CDR3 is 15 amino acids. The chain recombines TRBV5-1 with TRBJ2-1; D might be TRBD1 (6 bases). This TCR came from a man aged 25 to 40 in good health. Sequenced: naive CD4+ T cells sorted from blood. Subset denoted: CD45RA+ positively selected. The CDR3 nucleotides are TGCGCCAGCAGCTTGGTCCCAGGGGCGGACAATGAGCAGTTCTTC. Translated, it gives CASSLVPGADNEQFF.